This T cell receptor (beta chain) was captured in a study of blood T cell repertoires in COVID-19. Study summary: The samples span acute and convalescent COVID-19 from the United States, Italy and Spain. PBMCs, B-cell-depleted T cells, or T cells were the source of the cDNA or gDNA that made up the material.

The V end lost 5 bases, the J end lost 6 bases, and 14 bases lay between the germline ends. The V gene's germline CDR1 is MNHEY and CDR2 SVGAGI. The CDR3 runs 13 residues. While infection was still active, Seattle patients were enrolled and then followed longitudinally. Per the original methods: Amplification with reference gene primers provided the estimates of nucleated cell counts. Repertoires were generated with immunoSEQ multiplex PCR, while TCRdb's copy carries only in-frame clones and drops some. V and J calls and clone size are as listed in that table; D and trimming were resolved from the DNA. The data show approximately 280,000 clones, approximately 84% seen once.

This clonotype originated in a human donor with COVID-19, enrolled during active disease. The donor label of this sample is uncertain. This chain joins TRBV6-5 and TRBJ2-7; tentatively, D is TRBD2 (6 bases). The sequenced sample was peripheral blood. This CDR3 is CASSRTPEGEQYF. CDR3 nucleotide sequence: TGTGCCAGCAGTCGAACACCGGAGGGCGAGCAGTACTTC.